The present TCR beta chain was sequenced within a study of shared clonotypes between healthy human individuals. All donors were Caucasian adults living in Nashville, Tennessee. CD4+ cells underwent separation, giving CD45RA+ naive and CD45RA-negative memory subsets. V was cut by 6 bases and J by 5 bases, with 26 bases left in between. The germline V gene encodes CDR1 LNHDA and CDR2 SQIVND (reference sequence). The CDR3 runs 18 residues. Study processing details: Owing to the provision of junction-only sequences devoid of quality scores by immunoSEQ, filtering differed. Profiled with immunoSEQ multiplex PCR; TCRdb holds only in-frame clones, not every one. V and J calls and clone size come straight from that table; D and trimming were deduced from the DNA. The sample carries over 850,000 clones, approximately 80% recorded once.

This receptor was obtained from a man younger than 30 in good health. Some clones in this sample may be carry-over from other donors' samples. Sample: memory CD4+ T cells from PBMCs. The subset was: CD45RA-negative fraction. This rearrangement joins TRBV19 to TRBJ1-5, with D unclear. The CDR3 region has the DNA TGTGCCAGTAGCACCCGGGCGGACGTAGGGCAGATACATCAGCCCCAGCATTTT. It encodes CASSTRADVGQIHQPQHF.